Following are 28 T cell receptor beta chains from one sample sequenced in a study of CD8 T cells in ankylosing spondylitis. Overall study results and limits: Seemingly distinctive of ankylosing spondylitis blood was a TCR beta motif formed by eight highly homologous variants.

Their cognate antigens are unknown. TCRdb passed the 5' RACE reads through MiXCR, listing each CDR3 protein once. The repertoire holds about 510,000 distinct CDR3 sequences, about 5.4% seen once, with roughly 3.3% in the top ten. The sample comprised blood, either unsorted or a sorted T cell fraction (not recorded which). These receptors were taken from a male donor with ankylosing spondylitis.

This clonotype appeared many times. The V and J genes are TRBV29-1 and TRBJ2-5; 7 bases are shared with TRBD1. CDR3 length: 14 amino acids. The germline V gene encodes CDR1 SQVTM and CDR2 ANQGSEA. J lost 1 base, V lost 6 bases, and 8 bases had no gene match. The DNA of the CDR3 is TGCAGCGTGGGCTCGGGACAGACCCAAGAGACCCAGTACTTC. Its protein is CSVGSGQTQETQYF.

In its sample, this clonotype was seen many times. The chain is built from TRBV12-3 or TRBV12-4 and TRBJ2-3, with 11 bases identical to TRBD2. This CDR3 comprises 16 residues. J gave up 8 bases and V 6 bases, and 13 bases lay outside the gene matches. Here the CDR3 reads CASSSLAGGPSATQYF. CDR3 sequence (DNA): TGTGCCAGCAGCTCTCTAGCGGGAGGCCCCTCCGCTACGCAGTATTTT.

This clonotype was detected many times. The V call is TRBV12-3 or TRBV12-4, the J call TRBJ2-1; 7 bases are a match to TRBD1. The CDR3 runs to 15 residues. J lost 2 bases, V lost 7 bases, and 8 bases had no gene match. CDR3 DNA: TGTGCCAGCACCACAAGAACAGGGGCCTACAATGAGCAGTTCTTC. Its translation is CASTTRTGAYNEQFF.

This clonotype was counted many times. The gene calls are TRBV7-2 and TRBJ1-2; D is perhaps TRBD1 (5 bases). The germline V gene encodes CDR1 SGHTA and CDR2 FQGNSA. The CDR3 covers 15 residues. The V gene lost 3 bases and the J gene lost 6 bases, with 17 bases spanning the gap. The chain's CDR3 is CASSFGTLPGDGYTF. The CDR3, as DNA: TGTGCCAGCAGCTTCGGGACTCTACCTGGGGATGGCTACACCTTC.

The table lists this clonotype with many counts. The V gene is TRBV6-5, the J gene TRBJ2-3; no firm D call. V was trimmed by 0 bases and J by 4 bases, leaving 11 bases between them. In germline, CDR1 is MNHEY, CDR2 SVGAGI. This CDR3 has 15 residues. The CDR3 sequence is CASSYSIGGADTQYF. The CDR3 DNA is TGTGCCAGCAGTTACTCGATCGGTGGGGCAGATACGCAGTATTTT.

V usage is TRBV5-1 and J usage is TRBJ1-2, with a possible D match to TRBD1 (6 bases). The V gene's germline CDR1 is SGHRS and CDR2 YFSETQ. The CDR3 is made up of 15 amino acids. Trimming shortened V by 5 bases and J by 0 bases, and 14 bases separated the two germline ends. Here the CDR3 reads CASRAGALANYGYTF. CDR3 bases: TGCGCCAGCAGGGCAGGGGCCCTAGCTAACTATGGCTACACCTTC. Variable domain in full (rest from reference TRBV5-1 and TRBJ1-2): KAGVTQTPRYLIKTRGQQVTLSCSPISGHRSVSWYQQTPGQGLQFLFEYFSETQRNKGNFPGRFSGRQFSNSRSEMNVSTLELGDSALYLCASRAGALANYGYTFGSGTRLTVV.

In this sample, this clonotype turned up many times. V gene TRBV5-1 combines with J gene TRBJ2-1, with D unresolved. The CDR3 length is 12 residues. The V gene lost 2 bases and the J gene lost 8 bases, with 8 bases spanning the gap. Germline V gene lookup returns CDR1 SGHRS and CDR2 YFSETQ. CDR3 loop: CASSFSSDEQFF. The CDR3 coding sequence is TGCGCCAGCAGCTTTAGCAGCGATGAGCAGTTCTTC.

This clonotype was seen many times. The chain recombines TRBV11-1 with TRBJ2-1; D gene ambiguous. The CDR3 runs to 14 residues. Between the trimmed V and J ends, which lost 1 base and 7 bases, there was a span of 11 bases. The germline CDR1 and CDR2 sequences are SGHAT and FQDESV (reference sequence). CDR3 amino acids: CASSLEWFGNEQFF. In DNA form, the CDR3 reads TGTGCCAGCAGCTTAGAGTGGTTTGGGAATGAGCAGTTCTTC. Together with reference TRBV11-1 and TRBJ2-1, the CDR3 gives the full variable domain: EAEVAQSPRYKITEKSQAVAFWCDPISGHATLYWYRQILGQGPELLVQFQDESVVDDSQLPKDRFSAERLKGVDSTLKIQPAELGDSAMYLCASSLEWFGNEQFFGPGTRLTVL.

This clonotype showed up many times. This chain connects TRBV29-1 to TRBJ2-3, with 7 bases aligning to TRBD2. This CDR3 is 14 amino acids long. Trimming removed 3 bases from V and 6 bases from J; junction bases left unmatched: 9. Germline CDR1 is SQVTM and CDR2 is ANQGSEA. The DNA for the CDR3 is TGCAGCGTTGACGAGTGGGGAGGGCCGGATACGCAGTATTTT. Its protein product is CSVDEWGGPDTQYF.

Ten or more counts support this clonotype. The rearrangement uses TRBV5-1 and TRBJ1-2; D is ambiguous. V was clipped by 0 bases and J by 4 bases, with 10 bases between them. The V gene's germline CDR1 is SGHRS and CDR2 YFSETQ. CDR3 length: 14 amino acids. CDR3 region: CASSLETGFYGYTF. The DNA for the CDR3 is TGCGCCAGCAGCTTGGAGACTGGATTCTATGGCTACACCTTC.

This clonotype was seen at least ten times. The V gene is TRBV6-5, the J gene TRBJ2-3, with D perhaps matching TRBD1 (5 bases). CDR1 is MNHEY and CDR2 is SVGAGI in the germline V gene. This CDR3 region has 16 residues. The ends were cut back, 0 bases at V and 4 bases at J, with 14 bases in the middle. The CDR3, as DNA: TGTGCCAGCAGTTACTCGCCGGACACCGGGCCAGATACGCAGTATTTT. As protein: CASSYSPDTGPDTQYF.

This clonotype was seen a few times. The CDR3 DNA is TGCAGCGTTGAAGGCCCGGCGGGGGGGGCCTACGAGCAGTACTTC. This sequence encodes CSVEGPAGGAYEQYF. This sequence joins TRBV29-1 and TRBJ2-7; TRBD2 matches at 9 bases. V shed 1 base, J shed 2 bases, and the junction held 6 bases outside the gene matches. CDR1 and CDR2 from the germline V gene are SQVTM and ANQGSEA. CDR3 length equals 15 residues.

This clonotype was observed many times. The chain couples TRBV6-5 to TRBJ1-6, with D unresolved. CDR1 and CDR2 (germline): MNHEY, SVGAGI. The CDR3 is 14 amino acids. V lost 2 bases, J lost 4 bases, and 6 bases lay in between. Here the CDR3 reads CASSYGRYNSPLHF. In DNA form, the CDR3 reads TGTGCCAGCAGTTACGGGCGGTATAATTCACCCCTCCACTTT.

Remarks on this clonotype: Given a much more abundant clone one base away, this may be a read error. The chain couples TRBV27 to TRBJ1-2; unclear D gene. In germline, CDR1 is MNHEY, CDR2 SMNVEV (reference sequence). The ends were cut back, 8 bases at V and 2 bases at J, with 15 bases in the middle. This CDR3 has 14 residues. As DNA, the CDR3 is TGTGCCAGCGGAAAACCACCAGTAAACTATGGCTACACCTTC. It yields the protein CASGKPPVNYGYTF.

This clonotype was counted between two and nine times. The chain has TRBV4-1 and TRBJ2-7; D call uncertain. The CDR3 loop spans 13 amino acids. Deletions cut 0 bases from V and 4 bases from J, with 7 bases between. Per the germline V gene, CDR1 is MGHRA and CDR2 is YSYEKL. The CDR3 protein is CASSQETAYEQYF. The CDR3 DNA follows: TGCGCCAGCAGCCAAGAGACGGCTTACGAGCAGTACTTC.

This clonotype occurred many times. The V call is TRBV28, the J call TRBJ1-5; D might be TRBD1 (5 bases). Germline CDR1 reads MDHEN; CDR2 reads SYDVKM. The CDR3 is 15 residues long. V was trimmed by 6 bases and J by 3 bases, leaving 15 bases between them. The CDR3 DNA sequence: TGTGCCAGCAGCCAGGGAGGGAGCAACAATCAGCCCCAGCATTTT. Its translation is CASSQGGSNNQPQHF.

This clonotype was picked up many times. The V call is TRBV7-9, the J call TRBJ1-1; TRBD1 agrees at 10 bases. This CDR3 region has 15 residues. Looked up from germline, CDR1 is SEHNR and CDR2 is FQNEAQ (reference sequence). V trimming: 7 bases; J trimming: 7 bases; junction bases outside the gene matches: 12. This CDR3 reads CASIGTGAAWDEAFF. In DNA form, the CDR3 reads TGTGCCAGCATAGGGACAGGGGCGGCCTGGGATGAAGCTTTCTTT.

Ten or more counts support this clonotype. This chain connects TRBV4-3 to TRBJ1-6; TRBD1 agrees at 7 bases. With V trimmed by 4 bases and J by 7 bases, 7 bases remained unmatched. This CDR3 has 15 amino acids. Germline-derived CDR1 and CDR2 are LGHNA and YSLEER. The CDR3 DNA follows: TGCGCCAGCAGCCGAGACAGGGTTAGCAATTCACCCCTCCACTTT. It yields the protein CASSRDRVSNSPLHF.

This clonotype appeared many times. The chain links TRBV20-1 to TRBJ2-6, with D perhaps TRBD1 (5 bases). Trimming took 3 bases from V and 0 from J, leaving 12 bases between them. This CDR3 is 16 amino acids long. Germline CDR1 and CDR2: DFQATT and SNEGSKA (reference sequence). The CDR3 region is CSASNRRRSGANVLTF. The DNA of the CDR3 is TGCAGTGCTAGTAACAGGCGCCGCTCTGGGGCCAACGTCCTGACTTTC.

This clonotype was counted many times. The chain is built from TRBV12-3 or TRBV12-4 and TRBJ1-3; D possibly corresponds to TRBD1 (5 bases). The CDR3 is 18 amino acids. V was pared by 5 bases and J by 0 bases, with 20 bases between. DNA of the CDR3: TGTGCCAGCAGTCCTCGACAGTTGGGTCCGAGCTCTGGAAACACCATATATTTT. Translated: CASSPRQLGPSSGNTIYF.

This clonotype occurred many times. The genes are TRBV4-3 and TRBJ2-7; 7 bases agree with TRBD2. The CDR3 extends over 17 amino acids. Germline V CDR1 and CDR2: LGHNA, YSLEER. V dropped 1 base and J dropped 2; count of bases not matched to a gene: 11. This chain's CDR3 is CASSQGLAGVTTYEQYF. As DNA, the CDR3 is TGCGCCAGCAGCCAAGGACTTGCGGGGGTGACTACCTACGAGCAGTACTTC.

The table lists this clonotype with many counts. The chain links TRBV5-1 to TRBJ1-6; the D gene is possibly TRBD1 (5 bases). Trimming stripped 4 bases from V and 9 bases from J, with 23 bases between. The CDR3 covers 17 residues. Germline V lookup: CDR1 SGHRS, CDR2 YFSETQ. Written as DNA, the CDR3 is TGCGCCAGCAGCCGCACTTCTGGGGCGGAGACTCCTTCACCCCTCCACTTT. Its translation: CASSRTSGAETPSPLHF. Complete variable domain (other parts from reference TRBV5-1 and TRBJ1-6): KAGVTQTPRYLIKTRGQQVTLSCSPISGHRSVSWYQQTPGQGLQFLFEYFSETQRNKGNFPGRFSGRQFSNSRSEMNVSTLELGDSALYLCASSRTSGAETPSPLHFGNGTRLTVT.

The chain couples TRBV7-9 to TRBJ2-5, with a weak D call TRBD2 (6 bases). The CDR3 has 15 amino acids. Germline V gives CDR1 SEHNR, CDR2 FQNEAQ (reference sequence). V was pared by 5 bases and J by 5 bases, with 18 bases between. The CDR3 nucleotides are TGTGCCAGCAGCGGCTATGGGGGACTCTCGGAGACCCAGTACTTC. This encodes CASSGYGGLSETQYF.

This clonotype was found many times. The CDR3 is CAISPIRDTEAFF. DNA of the CDR3: TGTGCCATCAGCCCTATCAGGGATACTGAAGCTTTCTTT. V gene TRBV10-3 combines with J gene TRBJ1-1; the D gene is possibly TRBD1 (5 bases). The germline V gene encodes CDR1 ENHRY and CDR2 SYGVKD. V was trimmed by 6 bases and J by 5 bases, leaving 13 bases between them. This CDR3 is built from 13 residues.

The V and J genes are TRBV3-1 and TRBJ2-7; D could derive from TRBD1 or TRBD2 (5 bases each). V lost 1 base and J lost 5, with 12 bases in between. Per the germline V gene, CDR1 is LGHDT and CDR2 is YNNKEL (reference sequence). The CDR3 totals 14 residues. The CDR3 loop reads CASSQVGGVNEQYF. The CDR3, as DNA: TGTGCCAGCAGCCAAGTTGGGGGAGTAAACGAGCAGTACTTC.

At least ten counts were recorded for this clonotype. The genes are TRBV12-3 or TRBV12-4 and TRBJ1-6, with 7 bases aligning to TRBD1. This CDR3 contains 14 residues. V dropped 6 bases and J dropped 7; count of bases not matched to a gene: 6. CDR3 nucleotide sequence: TGTGCCAGCAGACCCTCAGGGGGGAATTCACCCCTCCACTTT. This gives the protein CASRPSGGNSPLHF.

This clonotype occurred many times. J is TRBJ1-2 and V is TRBV5-1, with D unclear. Trimming removed 5 bases at V and 0 bases at J, with 5 bases between. The CDR3 runs to 12 residues. Germline V gene lookup returns CDR1 SGHRS and CDR2 YFSETQ. The CDR3 DNA sequence: TGCGCCAGCAGGGGGACTAACTATGGCTACACCTTC. This sequence encodes CASRGTNYGYTF. Together with reference TRBV5-1 and TRBJ1-2, the CDR3 gives the full variable domain: KAGVTQTPRYLIKTRGQQVTLSCSPISGHRSVSWYQQTPGQGLQFLFEYFSETQRNKGNFPGRFSGRQFSNSRSEMNVSTLELGDSALYLCASRGTNYGYTFGSGTRLTVV.

This clonotype was detected many times. This sequence joins TRBV4-3 and TRBJ2-5; 11 bases map to TRBD2. Germline V gene lookup returns CDR1 LGHNA and CDR2 YSLEER. The V gene end was trimmed by 0 bases and the J gene end by 4 bases; junction bases not matched to a gene: 7. The CDR3 runs 17 residues. CDR3: CASSQDLAGGFGETQYF. CDR3 sequence (DNA): TGCGCCAGCAGCCAAGATCTAGCGGGAGGTTTTGGAGAGACCCAGTACTTC.